What follows are 2 T cell receptor beta chains derived from one specimen sequenced in a study of T cells in localized non-small cell lung cancer. This table comes from immunoSEQ multiplex PCR, and its TCRdb copy is limited to in-frame clones, with some not included. The sample shows 3,300 or so clones, roughly 45% of them seen only once. The starting material was lung tumor tissue, obtained before any cancer treatment. Receptor source: a male donor older than 55 with stage I lung adenocarcinoma.

V and J are TRBV7-5 and TRBJ1-2; the D call TRBD1 from the table was never checked on the DNA. TRBV7-5 is tagged as a pseudogene. CDR3 length: 15 amino acids. The DNA for the CDR3 is TGTGCCAGCAGCTTTGGGGGACAGGGGGCGCCTGGCTACACCTTC. It yields the protein CASSFGGQGAPGYTF.

This clone showed up just a few times. V usage is TRBV23-1 and J usage is TRBJ2-7; the D gene could be TRBD1 or TRBD2 (5 bases each). TRBV23-1 falls under the ORF class, with uncertain function. Trimming stripped 4 bases from V and 0 bases from J, with 25 bases between. The CDR3 is 19 amino acids. The CDR3 nucleotides are TGCGCCAGCAGTCCCCTCCAGGGACGATCCCCCCGTGTCTCCTACGAGCAGTACTTC. Protein product: CASSPLQGRSPRVSYEQYF.